A selection of T cell receptor beta chains follows, all from one sample in a study of shared clonotypes between healthy human individuals. The protocol was immunoSEQ multiplex PCR, while the TCRdb copy is restricted to in-frame clones and leaves out a portion. The repertoire includes 2 million to 2.5 million clones, around 95% of them detected once, and over 0.1% sits in the top ten. Sequenced: naive CD4+ T cells sorted from blood. The receptors stem from a man in his late teens or twenties in good health. Both conserved end residues are trimmed from each CDR3. The order of the fields is J gene, V gene, CDR3 protein.

>TRBJ2-1|TRBV4-3
ASSQEPMGNEQF
>TRBJ2-1|TRBV19
ASSMGVEQF
>TRBJ1-4|TRBV10-3
AISESGGAGNEKLF
>TRBJ2-3|TRBV5-1
ASSPWVASTDTQY
>TRBJ1-2|TRBV28
ASTSGSSYGYT
>TRBJ2-7|TRBV2
ASSEVMTSGRRHEQY
>TRBJ1-6|TRBV5-5
ASSLTGENSPLH
>TRBJ2-6|TRBV4-3
ASSHDGGANVLT
>TRBJ2-3|TRBV2
ASSALTSFTDTQY
>TRBJ1-2|TRBV11-2
ASSPDSIIYGYT
>TRBJ2-5|TRBV28
ASSLTSAETQY
>TRBJ2-7|TRBV5-1
ASSGSTSGSHRSYEQY
>TRBJ1-3|TRBV6-5
ATREGSGNTIY
>TRBJ2-2|TRBV28
ASSLIRGLSTGELF
>TRBJ1-5|TRBV18
ASSPGTGNQPQH
>TRBJ2-1|TRBV6-1
AAVLENEQF
>TRBJ1-1|TRBV7-9
ASSFDAEAF
>TRBJ2-7|TRBV19
ASSMGQGGSEQY
>TRBJ1-1|TRBV4-1
ASSQNRQAF
>TRBJ1-1|TRBV5-1
ASSLQGAGTEAF
>TRBJ2-2|TRBV7-3
ASKLNGGQNTGELF
>TRBJ2-3|TRBV25-1
ASKAGGTQY
>TRBJ2-2|TRBV4-3
ASSQRRWGQGNTGELF